The sequence of this T cell receptor (beta chain) was determined in a study of control samples from healthy donors and cancer patients. The CDR3 is 13 residues long. In germline, CDR1 is MDHEN, CDR2 SYDVKM. The ends were cut back, 4 bases at V and 2 bases at J, with 6 bases in the middle. The data were produced by immunoSEQ multiplex PCR, yet TCRdb's version contains in-frame clones alone and is incomplete. The data contain some 120,000 clones, 80% to 95% of them singletons. The receptor's source is a man of 80 years or more with head and neck cancer. Material for sequencing was PBMCs. The genes are TRBV28 and TRBJ2-4; maybe TRBD2 (5 bases). The CDR3: CASSSSPKNIQYF. The CDR3 coding sequence is TGTGCCAGCAGTTCTAGCCCCAAAAACATTCAGTACTTC.